The clone carrying this T cell receptor beta chain was observed a handful of times. As yet, its antigen is unknown. The data were obtained in a study of shared clonotypes between healthy human individuals. Study outcomes and limitations: Sequencing depth was predicted to influence how clonotypes are shared among donors.

CD45RO-negative CD8 cells positively selected for CCR7 made up the naive population, which excluded terminally differentiated effector memory CD45RA+ cells. This table comes from immunoSEQ multiplex PCR, and its TCRdb copy is limited to in-frame clones, with some not included. This table holds about 2.2 million clones, around 93% found once. The specimen sequenced was naive CD8+ T cells from PBMCs. This clonotype was obtained from a man between 18 and 35 years old in good health. Some clones in this sample may be carry-over from other donors' samples.

CDR3 protein: CASSYGAVNQPQHF. The CDR3 coding sequence is TGTGCCAGCAGTTACGGGGCAGTCAATCAGCCCCAGCATTTT. The chain links TRBV6-5 to TRBJ1-5, with TRBD1 as a possible D gene (5 bases). Trimming pared 2 bases from V and 3 bases from J, leaving 8 bases between. The CDR3 sequence is 14 residues long. Per the germline V gene, CDR1 is MNHEY and CDR2 is SVGAGI.